A selection of T cell receptor beta chains follows, all from one sample in a study of siplizumab effects on memory and regulatory T cells. Generated by immunoSEQ multiplex PCR, the TCRdb table keeps only in-frame clones and is missing some. The sample records about 64,000 clones, 96% being singletons. Sequencing was performed on naive CD8+ T cells sorted from blood. These receptor sequences come from a human donor in good health. CDR3s include the opening cysteine and the closing phenylalanine or tryptophan. Fields, in order: CDR3 protein, CDR3 DNA, CDR3 length, J gene, D gene, V gene, clone size. The D gene is left open where the match is weak. Size is omitted from some rows. Given values are once, few, many or a class for expanded clones.

CDR3aa: CASSQESAGGLADTQYF
CDR3nt: TGCGCCAGCAGCCAAGAATCAGCGGGGGGGCTAGCAGATACGCAGTATTTT
len: 17
j_gene: TRBJ2-3
d_gene: TRBD2
v_gene: TRBV4-1
abundance: .

CDR3aa: CASSQDQWFFGYTF
CDR3nt: TGCGCCAGCAGCCAAGATCAGTGGTTTTTTGGCTACACCTTC
len: 14
j_gene: TRBJ1-2
d_gene: .
v_gene: TRBV4-1
abundance: .

CDR3aa: CASSPGWGGEQFF
CDR3nt: TGTGCCAGCAGCCCCGGTTGGGGCGGTGAGCAGTTCTTC
len: 13
j_gene: TRBJ2-1
d_gene: .
v_gene: TRBV5-6
abundance: .

CDR3aa: CASSLGTSGDSYEQYF
CDR3nt: TGTGCCAGCAGCTTAGGGACTAGCGGGGACTCCTACGAGCAGTACTTC
len: 16
j_gene: TRBJ2-7
d_gene: TRBD2
v_gene: TRBV7-6
abundance: .

CDR3aa: CSVPHPGAGYGYTF
CDR3nt: TGCAGCGTCCCGCACCCGGGAGCAGGCTATGGCTACACCTTC
len: 14
j_gene: TRBJ1-2
d_gene: .
v_gene: TRBV29-1
abundance: .

CDR3aa: CASSQVTSTDTQYF
CDR3nt: TGTGCCAGCAGCCAGGTTACTAGCACAGATACGCAGTATTTT
len: 14
j_gene: TRBJ2-3
d_gene: .
v_gene: TRBV9
abundance: once

CDR3aa: CASSSTGYSYNEQFF
CDR3nt: TGTGCCAGCAGCTCGACAGGGTACTCCTACAATGAGCAGTTCTTC
len: 15
j_gene: TRBJ2-1
d_gene: TRBD1
v_gene: TRBV5-8
abundance: .

CDR3aa: CASSPTGGSQPQHF
CDR3nt: TGTGCCAGCAGCCCGACAGGGGGTAGTCAGCCCCAGCATTTT
len: 14
j_gene: TRBJ1-5
d_gene: TRBD1
v_gene: TRBV6-5
abundance: .

CDR3aa: CAWSVAERDNEQFF
CDR3nt: TGTGCCTGGAGTGTCGCGGAGAGGGACAATGAGCAGTTCTTC
len: 14
j_gene: TRBJ2-1
d_gene: .
v_gene: TRBV30
abundance: .

CDR3aa: CASSMGTNEQFF
CDR3nt: TGTGCCAGTAGTATGGGCACCAATGAGCAGTTCTTC
len: 12
j_gene: TRBJ2-1
d_gene: .
v_gene: TRBV19
abundance: .

CDR3aa: CASSHGGNTEAFF
CDR3nt: TGTGCCAGCAGTCACGGGGGTAACACTGAAGCTTTCTTT
len: 13
j_gene: TRBJ1-1
d_gene: .
v_gene: TRBV6-5
abundance: .

CDR3aa: CASSVPGQGNEQYF
CDR3nt: TGTGCCAGCAGCGTTCCGGGACAGGGTAACGAGCAGTACTTC
len: 14
j_gene: TRBJ2-7
d_gene: TRBD1
v_gene: TRBV7-9
abundance: few

CDR3aa: CASSLMGGGLVQPQHF
CDR3nt: TGTGCCAGCAGCTTAATGGGAGGGGGCTTGGTTCAGCCCCAGCATTTT
len: 16
j_gene: TRBJ1-5
d_gene: TRBD1
v_gene: TRBV7-2
abundance: .

CDR3aa: CASSWAGPAYEQYF
CDR3nt: TGTGCCAGCAGCTGGGCTGGTCCCGCCTACGAGCAGTACTTC
len: 14
j_gene: TRBJ2-7
d_gene: .
v_gene: TRBV11-2
abundance: .

CDR3aa: CASSQTAGTGYFF
CDR3nt: TGCGCCAGCAGCCAAACCGCCGGGACAGGTTATTTCTTC
len: 13
j_gene: TRBJ2-1
d_gene: TRBD1
v_gene: TRBV4-1
abundance: .

CDR3aa: CASSSVDRGNTGELFF
CDR3nt: TGTGCCAGCAGTTCAGTGGACAGGGGAAACACCGGGGAGCTGTTTTTT
len: 16
j_gene: TRBJ2-2
d_gene: TRBD1
v_gene: TRBV2
abundance: once

CDR3aa: CASGTANQPQHF
CDR3nt: TGTGCCAGCGGGACAGCAAATCAGCCCCAGCATTTT
len: 12
j_gene: TRBJ1-5
d_gene: TRBD1
v_gene: TRBV9
abundance: .

CDR3aa: CASSLEAARDYGYTF
CDR3nt: TGCGCCAGCAGCTTGGAGGCCGCCAGGGACTATGGCTACACCTTC
len: 15
j_gene: TRBJ1-2
d_gene: .
v_gene: TRBV5-1
abundance: .

CDR3aa: CASSPSGGGPYEQYF
CDR3nt: TGTGCCAGCAGCCCCTCGGGGGGCGGACCCTACGAGCAGTACTTC
len: 15
j_gene: TRBJ2-7
d_gene: .
v_gene: TRBV7-3
abundance: .

CDR3aa: CASSQGGGYEQYF
CDR3nt: TGCGCCAGCAGCCAAGGCGGGGGCTACGAGCAGTACTTC
len: 13
j_gene: TRBJ2-7
d_gene: TRBD2
v_gene: TRBV4-1
abundance: .

CDR3aa: CASSLPSGPNYNEQFF
CDR3nt: TGTGCCAGCAGTTTACCCTCCGGGCCGAACTACAATGAGCAGTTCTTC
len: 16
j_gene: TRBJ2-1
d_gene: .
v_gene: TRBV27
abundance: .

CDR3aa: CASSTADRGSLVSQFF
CDR3nt: TGTGCCAGCAGTACCGCCGACAGGGGCTCTCTAGTCTCGCAGTTCTTC
len: 16
j_gene: TRBJ2-1
d_gene: TRBD1
v_gene: TRBV27
abundance: .

CDR3aa: CASSSDYEQYF
CDR3nt: TGTGCCAGCAGCTCAGACTACGAGCAGTACTTC
len: 11
j_gene: TRBJ2-7
d_gene: .
v_gene: TRBV5-4
abundance: .

CDR3aa: CASSHGGGRGLYEQFF
CDR3nt: TGCGCCAGCAGCCATGGGGGAGGCAGGGGGCTTTATGAGCAGTTCTTC
len: 16
j_gene: TRBJ2-1
d_gene: TRBD1
v_gene: TRBV4-1
abundance: once

CDR3aa: CASRRTGFDEQYF
CDR3nt: TGTGCCAGCAGGCGGACAGGGTTCGACGAGCAGTACTTC
len: 13
j_gene: TRBJ2-7
d_gene: TRBD1
v_gene: TRBV5-6
abundance: .

CDR3aa: CASSIGQGIRDGYTF
CDR3nt: TGTGCCAGTAGTATCGGACAGGGGATTCGGGATGGCTACACCTTC
len: 15
j_gene: TRBJ1-2
d_gene: TRBD1
v_gene: TRBV19
abundance: .